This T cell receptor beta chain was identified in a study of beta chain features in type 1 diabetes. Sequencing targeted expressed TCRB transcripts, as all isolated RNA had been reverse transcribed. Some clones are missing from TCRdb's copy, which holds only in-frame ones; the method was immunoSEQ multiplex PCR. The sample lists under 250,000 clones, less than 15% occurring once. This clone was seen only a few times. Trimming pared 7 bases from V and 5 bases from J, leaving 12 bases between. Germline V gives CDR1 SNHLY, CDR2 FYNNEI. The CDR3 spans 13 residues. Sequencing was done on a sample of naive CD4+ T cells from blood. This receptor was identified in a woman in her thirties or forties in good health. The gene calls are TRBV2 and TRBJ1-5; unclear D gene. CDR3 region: CASMLGRDQPQHF. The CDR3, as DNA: TGTGCCAGCATGTTAGGGAGGGATCAGCCCCAGCATTTT.